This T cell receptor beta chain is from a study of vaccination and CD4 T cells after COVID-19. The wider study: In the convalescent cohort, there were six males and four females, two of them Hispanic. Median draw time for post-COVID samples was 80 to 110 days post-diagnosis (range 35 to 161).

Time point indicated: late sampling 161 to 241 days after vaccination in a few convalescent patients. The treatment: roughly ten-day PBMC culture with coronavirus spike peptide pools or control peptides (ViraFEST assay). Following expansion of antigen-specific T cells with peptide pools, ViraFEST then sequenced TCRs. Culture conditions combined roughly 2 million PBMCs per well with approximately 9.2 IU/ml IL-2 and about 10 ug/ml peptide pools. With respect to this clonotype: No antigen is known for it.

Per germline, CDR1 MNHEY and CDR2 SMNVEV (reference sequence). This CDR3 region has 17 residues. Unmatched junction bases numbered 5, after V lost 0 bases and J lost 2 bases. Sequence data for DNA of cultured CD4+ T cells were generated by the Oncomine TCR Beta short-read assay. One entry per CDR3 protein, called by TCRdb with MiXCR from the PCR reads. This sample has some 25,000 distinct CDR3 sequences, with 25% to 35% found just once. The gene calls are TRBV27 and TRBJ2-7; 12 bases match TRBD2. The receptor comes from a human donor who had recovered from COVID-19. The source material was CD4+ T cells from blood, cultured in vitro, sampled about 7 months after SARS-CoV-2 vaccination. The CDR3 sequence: CASSLSTGLAGTYEQYF. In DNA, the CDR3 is TGTGCCAGCAGTTTATCCACCGGACTAGCGGGAACCTACGAGCAGTACTTC.